The entry below gives a single T cell receptor beta chain sequence along with its context. What antigen it recognizes has not been identified. No base quality information exists; no much larger clone differs at one position. TCRbeta CDR3 regions were amplified from genomic DNA using the immunoSEQ Assay, a bias-controlled multiplex PCR. The study's processing was this. Nucleated cell counts per sample were estimated from amplification of reference gene primers within the assay. To quantify the absolute abundance of each unique TCRbeta CDR3 rearrangement, sequence reads were collapsed and filtered. For each sample, productive Simpson clonality was calculated as the square root of Simpson's diversity index over productive rearrangements. Not all clones reach the TCRdb copy of this immuneACCESS table, which keeps in-frame sequences only. Checked studies attribute under half of the gap to unresolved V genes and leave the rest unexplained. The DNA was the basis for D and trimming; V, J and clone size are from that table. This sample lists roughly 290,000 clones; about nine tenths were detected once. The ten largest clones capture around 13% of the sample.

The collaborating institutions used their own protocols to collect whole blood in K2EDTA tubes. For TCRbeta analysis, collaborators shipped samples in one of three forms: frozen whole blood, isolated PBMCs, or DNA extracted from either of those sample types. The data are from a study of blood T cell repertoires in COVID-19 (dated by TCRdb to the early 2020s). At the level of the whole study: The collaborator samples originated in the United States, Italy and Spain and spanned the acute and convalescent phases of COVID-19. The material from the prospective study consisted of cDNA or gDNA derived from T cells, B-cell-depleted T cells, or PBMCs. The dataset comprised deeply sampled blood TCRbeta repertoires from subjects exposed to, actively infected with, or recovered from COVID-19. The repertoires were made available in a free public database intended to serve as a resource for research on the immune response to SARS-CoV-2. The samples were drawn from two sources: the first 160 participants of the ongoing ImmuneRACE study, and 1,200 or so subjects contributed by 6 global collaborators. Nearly every sample came with metadata listing a de-identified subject ID, COVID-19 status, age in years and sex. Where available, HLA class I and class II types were obtained from metadata supplied by the sample provider rather than from assay-based typing.

Overall results and qualifications from the work: The amount of clinical and demographic metadata varied by source and participant and was provided uncurated.

V trim: 5 bases; J trim: 4 bases; unmatched bases: 2. The CDR3 runs 13 residues from the cysteine to the phenylalanine. Solely the CDR3 DNA is kept, with 39 bases framed from the first base. The origin of this receptor is a woman aged 55-70 years with acute or convalescent COVID-19. Sequenced: peripheral blood. The chain couples TRBV12-3 or TRBV12-4 to TRBJ1-2; 9 junctional bases match TRBD1. The CDR3 here reads CASSRGQGYGYTF. The nucleotide sequence reads TGTGCCAGCAGTAGGGGACAGGGCTATGGCTACACCTTC.